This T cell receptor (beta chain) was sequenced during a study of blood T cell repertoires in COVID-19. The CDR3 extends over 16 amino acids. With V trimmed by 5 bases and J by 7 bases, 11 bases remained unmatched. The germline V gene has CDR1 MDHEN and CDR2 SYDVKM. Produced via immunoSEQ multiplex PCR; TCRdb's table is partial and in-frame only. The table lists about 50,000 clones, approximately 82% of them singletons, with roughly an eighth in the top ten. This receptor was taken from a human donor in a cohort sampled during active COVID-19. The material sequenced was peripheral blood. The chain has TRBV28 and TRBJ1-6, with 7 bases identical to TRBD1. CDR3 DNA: TGTGCCAGCAGTGCACCCGGGACAGAAGAAAATTCACCCCTCCACTTT. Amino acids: CASSAPGTEENSPLHF.